This T cell receptor (beta chain) came from a study of regulatory T cells in long-lasting Graves disease. V lost 6 bases, J lost 10 bases, and 21 bases lay in between. Looked up from germline, CDR1 is SNHLY and CDR2 is FYNNEI. The length of the CDR3 is 15 residues. Time point denoted: persistent/refractory GD, antithyroid drugs over 5 years with positive TRAb. There was RNA extracted from PBMCs, and the TCR library was made from it. Library construction for TCR beta used iRepertoire HTBI primers and Arm-PCR of CDR3 regions. In the study's own analysis: In the combined samples, 55 to 75 TRBV and 14 TRBJ segments were identified. TCRdb re-derived calls from the multiplex PCR reads in MiXCR, one entry per CDR3 protein. The V and J calls reflect TCRdb's pipeline rather than the authors' work. The table lists a few hundred thousand distinct CDR3 sequences, about 23% of them singletons.

The chain couples TRBV2 to TRBJ2-2, with a possible D match to TRBD1 (6 bases). The source material was peripheral blood mononuclear cells (PBMCs), sampled when the disease was refractory, from a patient treated with antithyroid drugs. This sequence originates from a middle-aged woman with Graves disease. The CDR3 DNA sequence: TGTGCCAGCAGCTCGATGGGACACCCTATAGAGGAGCTGTTTTTT. Translating it yields CASSSMGHPIEELFF.